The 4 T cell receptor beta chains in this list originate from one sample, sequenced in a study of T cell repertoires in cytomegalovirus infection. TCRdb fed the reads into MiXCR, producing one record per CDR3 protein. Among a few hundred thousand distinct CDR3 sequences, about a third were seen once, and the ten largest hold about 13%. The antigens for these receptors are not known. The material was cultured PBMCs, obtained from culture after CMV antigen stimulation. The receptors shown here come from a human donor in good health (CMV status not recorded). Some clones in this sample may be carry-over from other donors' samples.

The CDR3 sequence: CASSSSRLAGVSEQYF. CDR3 in DNA: TGTGCCAGCAGCTCTTCCCGATTAGCGGGAGTTTCAGAGCAGTACTTC. The chain is built from TRBV7-2 and TRBJ2-7; TRBD2 matches at 9 bases. CDR3 length equals 16 residues. Germline V gene sequence: CDR1 SGHTA, CDR2 FQGNSA. With V trimmed by 4 bases and J by 7 bases, 14 bases remained unmatched.

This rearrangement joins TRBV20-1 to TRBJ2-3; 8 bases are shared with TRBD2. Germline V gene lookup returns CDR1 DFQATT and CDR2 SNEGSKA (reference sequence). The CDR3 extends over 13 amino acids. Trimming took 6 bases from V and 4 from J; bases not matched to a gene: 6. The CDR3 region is CSAHRGGPDTQYF. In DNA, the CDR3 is TGCAGTGCCCACCGGGGGGGCCCAGATACGCAGTATTTT.

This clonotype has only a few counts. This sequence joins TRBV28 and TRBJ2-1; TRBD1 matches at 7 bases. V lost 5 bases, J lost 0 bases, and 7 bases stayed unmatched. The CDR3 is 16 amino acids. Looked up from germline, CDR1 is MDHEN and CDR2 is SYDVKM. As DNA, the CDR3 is TGTGCCAGCAGTCCCGTCTCAGGGGGCTCCTACAATGAGCAGTTCTTC. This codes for CASSPVSGGSYNEQFF.

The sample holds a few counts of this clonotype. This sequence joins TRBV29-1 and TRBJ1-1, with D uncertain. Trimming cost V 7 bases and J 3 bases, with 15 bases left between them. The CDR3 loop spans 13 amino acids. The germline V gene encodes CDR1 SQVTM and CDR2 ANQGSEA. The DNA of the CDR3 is TGCAGCGGACTTTCACATTGGGACACTGAAGCTTTCTTT. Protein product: CSGLSHWDTEAFF.